This T cell receptor beta chain derives from a study of graft-versus-host responses after intestinal transplantation. Background on the study: Uniformly, recipients were administered anti-thymocyte globulin induction with subsequent tacrolimus and steroids for two to three years. Study-wide results and caveats: Recipient bone marrow held GvH clones, some seen earlier in ileum or blood. Individuals carrying graft-donor T cell macrochimerism showed high graft-versus-host to host-versus-graft clonal ratios in allografts.

The repertoire was sequenced with immunoSEQ multiplex PCR; TCRdb's copy has only in-frame clones and lacks some. The data contain 80,000 to 100,000 clones, around 93% of them seen just once; the ten biggest clones take up about 0.072%. This clone was detected a few times. The target antigen is unknown. Trimming cost V 4 bases and J 10 bases, with 9 bases left between them. Germline CDR1 SGHDT, CDR2 YYEEEE. CDR3 size: 11 residues. The sample here was unstimulated CD8+ T cells sorted from spleen or lymph node cells, taken before transplant. This sequence joins TRBV5-6 and TRBJ2-1; D possibly corresponds to TRBD1 (6 bases). The TCR comes from a human donor who was the organ donor for an intestinal transplant. The CDR3 nucleotides are TGTGCCAGCAGCCAGGGGTTAGAGCAGTTCTTC. This translates into CASSQGLEQFF. Looking up the rest from reference TRBV5-6 and TRBJ2-1 gives the full variable domain: DAGVTQSPTHLIKTRGQQVTLRCSPKSGHDTVSWYQQALGQGPQFIFQYYEEEERQRGNFPDRFSGHQFPNYSSELNVNALLLGDSALYLCASSQGLEQFFGPGTRLTVL.